This TCR beta chain was identified during a study of T cell responses to AZD1222 COVID-19 vaccine. The CDR3 loop spans 13 amino acids. Germline CDR1 and CDR2: MDHEN and SYDVKM. Trimming took off 7 bases at V and 9 bases at J, with 13 bases between the two ends. Generated by immunoSEQ multiplex PCR, the TCRdb table keeps only in-frame clones and is missing some. The sample consists of over 95,000 clones, around nine tenths of them appearing once. This clone has a single count. The TCR originated in an adult in good health. The genes are TRBV28 and TRBJ1-6; TRBD1 is a possible D gene (6 bases). This specimen was peripheral blood, taken on day 0 of AZD1222 vaccination. The CDR3 region has the DNA TGTGCCAGCATTGACAGGTTCAGTTCACCCCTCCACTTT. This sequence encodes CASIDRFSSPLHF.